The 2 T cell receptor beta chains below were found in one sample sequenced in a study of OX40 agonist ivuxolimab in advanced cancers. The assay was immunoSEQ multiplex PCR, and TCRdb's table has in-frame clones only and misses some. The table lists around 80,000 clones, 85% to 90% of them singletons. Sequencing used CD4+ or CD8+ T cells sorted from blood, obtained in a trial of the OX40 agonist ivuxolimab. The receptors shown here come from an adult with an advanced solid tumor such as melanoma, head and neck, liver or kidney cancer.

The gene calls are TRBV18 and TRBJ1-4; a possible D gene is TRBD1 (5 bases). The V gene's germline CDR1 is KGHSH and CDR2 LQKENI. V gave up 3 bases and J gave up 7 bases, with 15 bases separating them. The CDR3 runs to 15 residues. The CDR3 region has the DNA TGTGCCAGCTCACCGGTACGGGGCGATGGTGAAAAACTGTTTTTT. This translates into CASSPVRGDGEKLFF.

The chain couples TRBV6-1 to TRBJ1-5; unclear D gene. With 4 bases removed from V and 0 bases from J, the gap between germline ends came to 7 bases. CDR3 length: 14 amino acids. Germline V gene data show CDR1 as MNHNS and CDR2 as SASEGT. The CDR3 DNA reads as TGTGCCAGCAGTGTGGCAGATAGCAATCAGCCCCAGCATTTT. Its translation is CASSVADSNQPQHF.